Sequencing of this T cell receptor (beta chain) was carried out in a study of blood T cells in healthy people across ages. Study findings and constraints: TCR beta diversity per million T cells fell roughly linearly with age. Percentage of naive T cells showed a strong correlation with TCR beta diversity.

Primers used in a second PCR of about 7 to 12 cycles were a sample-barcoded 5' primer and a J-beta primer mix. Via MiXCR, TCRdb re-called the 5' RACE reads, giving one row per CDR3 protein. Seen here are 1.4 million to 1.5 million distinct CDR3 sequences, roughly 45% observed once, and the top ten hold 7.9%. Germline CDR1 reads GTSNPN; CDR2 reads SVGIG (reference sequence). CDR3 length equals 15 residues. Trimming removed 0 bases at V and 0 bases at J, with 6 bases between. PBMCs were isolated at a quantity of at least 6 million per sample. Concerning this clonotype itself: Its antigen is undetermined.

The chain couples TRBV30 to TRBJ2-6, with D unresolved. This clonotype originated in a woman between 18 and 30 years old in good health. Sequenced material: blood. The CDR3 region is CAWSVGASGANVLTF. DNA of the CDR3: TGTGCCTGGAGTGTAGGTGCCTCTGGGGCCAACGTCCTGACTTTC.